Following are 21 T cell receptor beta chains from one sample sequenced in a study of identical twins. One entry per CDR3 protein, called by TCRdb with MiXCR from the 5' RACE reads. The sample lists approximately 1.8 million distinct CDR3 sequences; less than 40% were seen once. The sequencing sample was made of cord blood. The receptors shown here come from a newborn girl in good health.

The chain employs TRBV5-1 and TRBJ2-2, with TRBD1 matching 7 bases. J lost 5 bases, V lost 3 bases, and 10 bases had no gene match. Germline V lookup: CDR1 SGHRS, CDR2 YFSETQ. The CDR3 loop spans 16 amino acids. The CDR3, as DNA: TGCGCCAGCAGCTCGATTATCTCCAGGGGGACCGGGGAGCTGTTTTTT. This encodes CASSSIISRGTGELFF.

The CDR3 loop reads CASSADRAARGYTF. The CDR3 bases are TGCGCCAGCAGCGCGGACAGGGCTGCGAGGGGCTACACCTTC. The genes are TRBV5-1 and TRBJ1-2; 8 positions match TRBD1. V lost 4 bases to trimming and J lost 8 bases; unmatched junction nucleotides: 10. The CDR3 length is 14 residues. Germline V gene lookup returns CDR1 SGHRS and CDR2 YFSETQ. The full variable domain, with the rest looked up from reference TRBV5-1 and TRBJ1-2, is KAGVTQTPRYLIKTRGQQVTLSCSPISGHRSVSWYQQTPGQGLQFLFEYFSETQRNKGNFPGRFSGRQFSNSRSEMNVSTLELGDSALYLCASSADRAARGYTFGSGTRLTVV.

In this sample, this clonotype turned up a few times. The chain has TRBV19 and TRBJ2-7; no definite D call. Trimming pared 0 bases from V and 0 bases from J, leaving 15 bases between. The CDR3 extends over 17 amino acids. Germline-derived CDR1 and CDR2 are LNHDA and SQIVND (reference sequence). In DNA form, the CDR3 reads TGTGCCAGTAGTATAGATCTCTCGACGGCGCCCTCCTACGAGCAGTACTTC. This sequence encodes CASSIDLSTAPSYEQYF.

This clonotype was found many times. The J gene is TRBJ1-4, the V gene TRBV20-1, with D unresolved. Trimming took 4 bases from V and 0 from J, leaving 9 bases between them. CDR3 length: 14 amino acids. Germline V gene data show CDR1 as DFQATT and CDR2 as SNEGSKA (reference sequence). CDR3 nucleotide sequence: TGCAGTGCTACCTCGGGCACAACTAATGAAAAACTGTTTTTT. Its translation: CSATSGTTNEKLFF.

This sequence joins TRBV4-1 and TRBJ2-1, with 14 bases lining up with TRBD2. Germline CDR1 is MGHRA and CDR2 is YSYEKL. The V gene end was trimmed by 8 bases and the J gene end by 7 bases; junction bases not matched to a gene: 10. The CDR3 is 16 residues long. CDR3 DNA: TGCGCCAGCCGCTCCCCCGGGACTAGCGGGGGAAATGAGCAGTTCTTC. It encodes CASRSPGTSGGNEQFF.

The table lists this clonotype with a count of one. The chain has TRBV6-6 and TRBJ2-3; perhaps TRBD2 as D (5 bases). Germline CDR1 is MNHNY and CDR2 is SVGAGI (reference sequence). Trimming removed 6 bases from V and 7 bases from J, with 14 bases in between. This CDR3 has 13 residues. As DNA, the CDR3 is TGTGCCAGCAGGTCCACTAGGTTCAATACGCAGTATTTT. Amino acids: CASRSTRFNTQYF.

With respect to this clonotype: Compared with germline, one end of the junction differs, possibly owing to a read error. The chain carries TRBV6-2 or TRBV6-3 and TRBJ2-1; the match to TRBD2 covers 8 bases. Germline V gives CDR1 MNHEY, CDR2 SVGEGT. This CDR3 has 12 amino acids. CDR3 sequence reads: CAGSSSGSEQFF. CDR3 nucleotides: TGTGCCGGCAGTTCTAGCGGGTCTGAGCAGTTCTTC.

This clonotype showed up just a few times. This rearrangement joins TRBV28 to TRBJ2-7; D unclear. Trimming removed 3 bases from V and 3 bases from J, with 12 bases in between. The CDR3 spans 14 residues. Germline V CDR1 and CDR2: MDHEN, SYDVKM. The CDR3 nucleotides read TGTGCCAGCAGTTTTCCCCACCTCCGCTACGAGCAGTACTTC. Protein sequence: CASSFPHLRYEQYF. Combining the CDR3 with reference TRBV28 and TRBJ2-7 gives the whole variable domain DVKVTQSSRYLVKRTGEKVFLECVQDMDHENMFWYRQDPGLGLRLIYFSYDVKMKEKGDIPEGYSVSREKKERFSLILESASTNQTSMYLCASSFPHLRYEQYFGPGTRLTVT.

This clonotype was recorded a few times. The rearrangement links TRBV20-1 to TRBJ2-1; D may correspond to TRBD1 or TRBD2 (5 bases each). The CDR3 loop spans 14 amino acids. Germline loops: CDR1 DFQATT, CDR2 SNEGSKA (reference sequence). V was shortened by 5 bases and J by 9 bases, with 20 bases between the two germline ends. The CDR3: CSADHEGPPGEQFF. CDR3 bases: TGCAGTGCTGACCACGAGGGGCCACCGGGTGAGCAGTTCTTC.

CDR3 protein: CASTNRAGGGEQYF. The CDR3 nucleotides read TGTGCCAGCACCAATCGGGCAGGGGGAGGCGAGCAGTACTTC. The chain carries TRBV11-2 and TRBJ2-5; perhaps TRBD1 as D (7 bases). The better agreement between TRBJ2-7 and the DNA end casts doubt on the J call. The CDR3 sequence is 14 residues long. CDR1 is SGHAT, CDR2 FQNNGV, per germline.

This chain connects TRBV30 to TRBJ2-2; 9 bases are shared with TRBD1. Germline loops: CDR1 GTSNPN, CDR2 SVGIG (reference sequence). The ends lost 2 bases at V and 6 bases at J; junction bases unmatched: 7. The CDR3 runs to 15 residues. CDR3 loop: CAWSFGDRVAGELFF. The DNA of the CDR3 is TGTGCCTGGAGTTTCGGGGACAGGGTCGCCGGGGAGCTGTTTTTT.

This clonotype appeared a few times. The CDR3 nucleotides are TGTGCCAGCAGCGGTCGGGGGGCCTATAATTCACCCCTCCACTTT. Protein sequence: CASSGRGAYNSPLHF. This chain uses TRBV9 with TRBJ1-6; a weak D match, TRBD1 (5 bases). The CDR3 loop spans 15 amino acids. V lost 3 bases, J lost 2 bases, and 9 bases lay in between. Germline V gene sequence: CDR1 SGDLS, CDR2 YYNGEE.

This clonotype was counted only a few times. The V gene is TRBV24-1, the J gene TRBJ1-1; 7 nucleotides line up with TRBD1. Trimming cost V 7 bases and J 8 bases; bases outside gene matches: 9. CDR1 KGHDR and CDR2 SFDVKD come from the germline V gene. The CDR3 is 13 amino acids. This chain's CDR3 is CATRTTGQSEAFF. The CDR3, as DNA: TGTGCCACCAGGACTACGGGACAGAGCGAAGCTTTCTTT.

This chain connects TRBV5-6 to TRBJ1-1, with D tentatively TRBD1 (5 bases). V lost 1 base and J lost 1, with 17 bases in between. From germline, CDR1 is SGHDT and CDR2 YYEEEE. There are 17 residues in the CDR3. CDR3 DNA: TGTGCCAGCAGCTTGCGGGGGGGAAGAGGCCCGAACACTGAAGCTTTCTTT. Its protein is CASSLRGGRGPNTEAFF.

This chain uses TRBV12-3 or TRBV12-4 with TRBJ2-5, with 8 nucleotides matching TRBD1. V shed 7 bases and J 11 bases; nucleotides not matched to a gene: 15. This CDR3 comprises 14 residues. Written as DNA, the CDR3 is TGTGCCAGCACCGGGACAGGTGAGATCAATGAGCAGTACTTC. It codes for CASTGTGEINEQYF.

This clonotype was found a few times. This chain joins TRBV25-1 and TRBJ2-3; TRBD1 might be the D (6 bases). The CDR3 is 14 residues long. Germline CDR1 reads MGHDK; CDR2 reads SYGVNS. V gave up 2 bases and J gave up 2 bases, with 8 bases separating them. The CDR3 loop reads CASSERDITDTQYF. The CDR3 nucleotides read TGTGCCAGCAGTGAAAGGGACATCACAGATACGCAGTATTTT.

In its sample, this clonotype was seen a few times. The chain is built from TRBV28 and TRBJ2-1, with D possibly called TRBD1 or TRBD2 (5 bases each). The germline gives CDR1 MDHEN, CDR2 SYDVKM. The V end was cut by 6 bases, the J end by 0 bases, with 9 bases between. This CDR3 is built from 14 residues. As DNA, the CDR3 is TGTGCCAGCAGGGGGGAATACTCCTACAATGAGCAGTTCTTC. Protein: CASRGEYSYNEQFF.

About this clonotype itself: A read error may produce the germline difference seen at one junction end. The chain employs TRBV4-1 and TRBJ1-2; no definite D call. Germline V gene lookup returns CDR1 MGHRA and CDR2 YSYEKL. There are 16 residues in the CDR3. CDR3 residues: CASSQDIKWANYGYIF. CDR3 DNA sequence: TGCGCCAGCAGCCAAGATATAAAGTGGGCTAACTATGGCTACATCTTC.

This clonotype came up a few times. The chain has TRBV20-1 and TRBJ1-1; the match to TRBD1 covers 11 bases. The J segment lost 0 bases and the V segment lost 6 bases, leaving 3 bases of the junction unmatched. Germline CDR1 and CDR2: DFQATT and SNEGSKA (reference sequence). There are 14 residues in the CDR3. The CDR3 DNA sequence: TGCAGTGCGTGGGACAGGGGGTTGAACACTGAAGCTTTCTTT. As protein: CSAWDRGLNTEAFF.

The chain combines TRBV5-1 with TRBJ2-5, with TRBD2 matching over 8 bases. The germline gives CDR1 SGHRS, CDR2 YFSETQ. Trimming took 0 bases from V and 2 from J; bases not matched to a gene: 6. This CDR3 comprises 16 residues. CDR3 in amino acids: CASSLATSGSQETQYF. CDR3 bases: TGCGCCAGCAGCTTGGCCACTAGCGGAAGTCAAGAGACCCAGTACTTC.

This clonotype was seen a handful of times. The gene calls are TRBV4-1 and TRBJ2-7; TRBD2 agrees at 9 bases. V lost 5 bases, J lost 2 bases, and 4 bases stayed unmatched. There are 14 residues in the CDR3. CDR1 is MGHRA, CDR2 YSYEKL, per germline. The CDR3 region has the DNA TGCGCCAGCAGCGCTAGCGGGAAAACCTACGAGCAGTACTTC. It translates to CASSASGKTYEQYF.